This T cell receptor beta chain was profiled in a study of CD8 T cells in ankylosing spondylitis. This clonotype was found a few times. As yet, its antigen is unknown. A single record per CDR3 protein comes from TCRdb applying MiXCR to the 5' RACE reads. The sample consists of about 540,000 distinct CDR3 sequences, approximately 12% of them appearing once. Regarding the study as a whole: Matched ankylosing spondylitis synovial fluid reportedly contained a significantly enriched population of disease-linked clones. Apparently characteristic of ankylosing spondylitis blood was a TCR beta motif (eight highly homologous variants).

In germline, CDR1 is SGHRS, CDR2 YFSETQ. V was pared by 0 bases and J by 6 bases, with 9 bases between. The CDR3 loop spans 14 amino acids. The material sequenced was blood, either unsorted or a sorted T cell fraction (not recorded which). The chain employs TRBV5-1 and TRBJ1-4; D is undetermined. The sequence was obtained from a male donor with ankylosing spondylitis. Here the CDR3 DNA reads TGCGCCAGCAGCTTGGGGACCGTGGATGAAAAACTGTTTTTT. Residues: CASSLGTVDEKLFF.